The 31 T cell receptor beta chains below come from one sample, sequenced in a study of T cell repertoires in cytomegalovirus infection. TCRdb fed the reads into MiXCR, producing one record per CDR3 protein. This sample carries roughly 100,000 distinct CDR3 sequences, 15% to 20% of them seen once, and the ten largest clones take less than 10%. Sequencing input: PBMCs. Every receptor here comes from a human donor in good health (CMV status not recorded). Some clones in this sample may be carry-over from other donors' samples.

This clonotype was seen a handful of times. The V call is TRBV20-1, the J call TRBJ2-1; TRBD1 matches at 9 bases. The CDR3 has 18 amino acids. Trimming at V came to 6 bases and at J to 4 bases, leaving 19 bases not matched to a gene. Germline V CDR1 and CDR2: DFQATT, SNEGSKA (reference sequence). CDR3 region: CSAIPALRGTGLYNEQFF. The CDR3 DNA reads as TGCAGTGCCATCCCAGCCCTCCGCGGGACAGGGCTATACAATGAGCAGTTCTTC.

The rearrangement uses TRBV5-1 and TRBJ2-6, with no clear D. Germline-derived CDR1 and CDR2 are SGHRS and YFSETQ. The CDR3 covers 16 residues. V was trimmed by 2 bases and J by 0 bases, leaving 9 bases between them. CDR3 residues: CASSLSPGSGANVLTF. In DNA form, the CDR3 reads TGCGCCAGCAGCTTATCGCCAGGCTCTGGGGCCAACGTCCTGACTTTC. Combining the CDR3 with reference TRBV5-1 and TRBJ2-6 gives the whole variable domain KAGVTQTPRYLIKTRGQQVTLSCSPISGHRSVSWYQQTPGQGLQFLFEYFSETQRNKGNFPGRFSGRQFSNSRSEMNVSTLELGDSALYLCASSLSPGSGANVLTFGAGSRLTVL.

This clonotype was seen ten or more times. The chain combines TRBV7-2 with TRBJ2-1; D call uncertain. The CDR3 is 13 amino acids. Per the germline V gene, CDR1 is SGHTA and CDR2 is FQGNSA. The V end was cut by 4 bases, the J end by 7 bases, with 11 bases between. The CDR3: CASSSLRKNEQFF. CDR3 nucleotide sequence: TGTGCCAGCAGCTCCCTACGGAAGAATGAGCAGTTCTTC.

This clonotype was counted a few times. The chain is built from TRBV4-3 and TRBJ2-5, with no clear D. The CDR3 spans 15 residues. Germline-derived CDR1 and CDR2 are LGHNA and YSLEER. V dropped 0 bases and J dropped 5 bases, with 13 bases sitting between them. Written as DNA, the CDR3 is TGCGCCAGCAGCCAAGAGAAGGTCCCGGAGGAGACCCAGTACTTC. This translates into CASSQEKVPEETQYF.

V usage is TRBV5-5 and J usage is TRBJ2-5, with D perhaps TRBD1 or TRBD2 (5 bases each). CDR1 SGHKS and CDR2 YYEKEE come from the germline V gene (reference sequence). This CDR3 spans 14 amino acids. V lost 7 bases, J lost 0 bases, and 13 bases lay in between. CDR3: CASSDWGYQETQYF. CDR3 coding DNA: TGTGCCAGCTCGGACTGGGGGTACCAAGAGACCCAGTACTTC.

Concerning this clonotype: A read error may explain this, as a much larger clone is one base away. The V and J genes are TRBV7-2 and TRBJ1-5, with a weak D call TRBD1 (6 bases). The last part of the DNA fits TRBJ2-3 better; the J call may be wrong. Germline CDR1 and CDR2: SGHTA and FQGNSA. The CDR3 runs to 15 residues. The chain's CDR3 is CASSPGQGFHQPQYF. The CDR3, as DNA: TGTGCCAGCAGCCCCGGTCAGGGGTTTCATCAGCCCCAGTATTTT.

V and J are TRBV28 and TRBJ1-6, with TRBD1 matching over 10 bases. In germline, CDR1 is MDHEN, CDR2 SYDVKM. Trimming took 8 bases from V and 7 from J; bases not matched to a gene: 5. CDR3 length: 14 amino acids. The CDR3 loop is CASRQGASNSPLHF. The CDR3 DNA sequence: TGTGCCAGCCGACAGGGGGCTTCGAATTCACCCCTCCACTTT.

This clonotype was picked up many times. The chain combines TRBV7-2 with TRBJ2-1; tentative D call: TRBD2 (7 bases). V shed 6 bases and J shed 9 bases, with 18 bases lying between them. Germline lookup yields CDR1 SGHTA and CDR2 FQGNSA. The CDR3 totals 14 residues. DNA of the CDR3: TGTGCCAGCAGAATAGGGGGGGGGGCCAGTGAGCAGTTCTTC. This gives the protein CASRIGGGASEQFF.

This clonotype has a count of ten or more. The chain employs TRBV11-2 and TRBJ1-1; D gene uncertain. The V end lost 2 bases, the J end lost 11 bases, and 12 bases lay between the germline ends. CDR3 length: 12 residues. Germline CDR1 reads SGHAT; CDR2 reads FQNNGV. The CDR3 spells CASSLFPGWAFF. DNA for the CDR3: TGTGCCAGCAGCTTATTTCCAGGATGGGCTTTCTTT.

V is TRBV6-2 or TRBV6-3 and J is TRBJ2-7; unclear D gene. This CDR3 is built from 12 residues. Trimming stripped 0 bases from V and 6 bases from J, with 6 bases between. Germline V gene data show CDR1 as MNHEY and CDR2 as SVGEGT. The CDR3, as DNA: TGTGCCAGCAGTTACTCAGGAGTCGAGCAGTACTTC. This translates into CASSYSGVEQYF.

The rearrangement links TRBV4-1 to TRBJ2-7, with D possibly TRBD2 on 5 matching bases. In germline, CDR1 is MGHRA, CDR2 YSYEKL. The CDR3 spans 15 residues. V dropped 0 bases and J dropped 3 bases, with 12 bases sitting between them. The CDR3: CASSQDQTSLYEQYF. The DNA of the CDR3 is TGCGCCAGCAGCCAAGATCAAACTAGTCTCTACGAGCAGTACTTC.

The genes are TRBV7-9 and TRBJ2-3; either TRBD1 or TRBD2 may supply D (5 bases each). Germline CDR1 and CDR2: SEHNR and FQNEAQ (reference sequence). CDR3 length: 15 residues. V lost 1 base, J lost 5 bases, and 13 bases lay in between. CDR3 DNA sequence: TGTGCCAGCAGCTTAGAGGGGCACCGGGGAGATACGCAGTATTTT. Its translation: CASSLEGHRGDTQYF. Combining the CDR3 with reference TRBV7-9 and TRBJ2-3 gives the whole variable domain DTGVSQNPRHKITKRGQNVTFRCDPISEHNRLYWYRQTLGQGPEFLTYFQNEAQLEKSRLLSDRFSAERPKGSFSTLEIQRTEQGDSAMYLCASSLEGHRGDTQYFGPGTRLTVL.

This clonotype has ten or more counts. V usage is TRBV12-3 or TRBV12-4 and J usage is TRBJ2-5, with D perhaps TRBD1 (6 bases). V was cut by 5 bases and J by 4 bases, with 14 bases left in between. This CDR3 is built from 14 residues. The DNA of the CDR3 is TGTGCCAGCAGTCAACAGGGTTTGGGAGAGACCCAGTACTTC. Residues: CASSQQGLGETQYF.

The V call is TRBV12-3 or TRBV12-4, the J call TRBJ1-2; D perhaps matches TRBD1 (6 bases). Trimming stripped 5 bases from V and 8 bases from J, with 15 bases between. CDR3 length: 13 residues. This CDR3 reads CASSPGALVGYTF. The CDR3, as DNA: TGTGCCAGCAGTCCAGGGGCCCTCGTAGGCTACACCTTC.

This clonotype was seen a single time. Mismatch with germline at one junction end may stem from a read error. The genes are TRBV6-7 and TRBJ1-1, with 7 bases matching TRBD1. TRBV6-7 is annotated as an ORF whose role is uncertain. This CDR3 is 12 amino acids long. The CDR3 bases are TGTACCAGCAGTCCCAGGGGGACTGAAGCTTTCTTT. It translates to CTSSPRGTEAFF.

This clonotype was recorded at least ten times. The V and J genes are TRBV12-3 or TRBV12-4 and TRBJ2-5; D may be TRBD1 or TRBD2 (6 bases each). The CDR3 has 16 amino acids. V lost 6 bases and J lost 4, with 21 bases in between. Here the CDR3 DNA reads TGTGCCAGCAGCTCCTCTGTTATCGGGGGCTTAGAGACCCAGTACTTC. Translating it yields CASSSSVIGGLETQYF.

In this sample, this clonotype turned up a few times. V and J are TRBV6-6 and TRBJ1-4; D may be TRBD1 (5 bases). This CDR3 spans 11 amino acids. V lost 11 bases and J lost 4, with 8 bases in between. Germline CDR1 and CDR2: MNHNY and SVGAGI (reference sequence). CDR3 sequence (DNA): TGTGCCGCCCAGGGTAATGAAAAACTGTTTTTT. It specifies CAAQGNEKLFF.

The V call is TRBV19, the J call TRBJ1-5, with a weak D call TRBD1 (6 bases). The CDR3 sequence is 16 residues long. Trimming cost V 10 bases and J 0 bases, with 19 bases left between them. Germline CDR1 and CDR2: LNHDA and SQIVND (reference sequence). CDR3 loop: CATRGGGGYSNQPQHF. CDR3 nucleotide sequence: TGTGCCACCCGGGGAGGGGGTGGATATAGCAATCAGCCCCAGCATTTT.

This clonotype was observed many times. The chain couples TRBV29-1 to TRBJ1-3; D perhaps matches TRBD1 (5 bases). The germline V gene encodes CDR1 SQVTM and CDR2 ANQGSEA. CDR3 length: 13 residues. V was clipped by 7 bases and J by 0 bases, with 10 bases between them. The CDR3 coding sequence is TGCAGCGCATCCGGGACCTCTGGAAACACCATATATTTT. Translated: CSASGTSGNTIYF. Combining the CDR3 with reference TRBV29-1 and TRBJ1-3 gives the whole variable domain SAVISQKPSRDICQRGTSLTIQCQVDSQVTMMFWYRQQPGQSLTLIATANQGSEATYESGFVIDKFPISRPNLTFSTLTVSNMSPEDSSIYLCSASGTSGNTIYFGEGSWLTVV.

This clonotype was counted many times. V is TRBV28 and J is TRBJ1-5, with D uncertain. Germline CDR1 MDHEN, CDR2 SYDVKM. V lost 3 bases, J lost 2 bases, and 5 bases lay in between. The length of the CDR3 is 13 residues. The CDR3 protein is CASSFGGNQPQHF. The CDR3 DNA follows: TGTGCCAGCAGTTTCGGAGGCAATCAGCCCCAGCATTTT. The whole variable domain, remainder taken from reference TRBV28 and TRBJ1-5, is DVKVTQSSRYLVKRTGEKVFLECVQDMDHENMFWYRQDPGLGLRLIYFSYDVKMKEKGDIPEGYSVSREKKERFSLILESASTNQTSMYLCASSFGGNQPQHFGDGTRLSIL.

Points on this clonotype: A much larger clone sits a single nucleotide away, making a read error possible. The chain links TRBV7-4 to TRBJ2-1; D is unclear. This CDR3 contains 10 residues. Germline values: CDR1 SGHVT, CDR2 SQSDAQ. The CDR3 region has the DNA TGTGCCAGCAGCTTCGATGAGCGGTTCTTC. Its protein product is CASSFDERFF.

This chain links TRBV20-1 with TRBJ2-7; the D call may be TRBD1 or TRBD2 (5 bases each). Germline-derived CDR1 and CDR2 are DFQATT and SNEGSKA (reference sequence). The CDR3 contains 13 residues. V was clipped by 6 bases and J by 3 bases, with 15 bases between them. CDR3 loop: CSARGSADYEQYF. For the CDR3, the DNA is TGCAGTGCGAGGGGCTCAGCCGACTACGAGCAGTACTTC.

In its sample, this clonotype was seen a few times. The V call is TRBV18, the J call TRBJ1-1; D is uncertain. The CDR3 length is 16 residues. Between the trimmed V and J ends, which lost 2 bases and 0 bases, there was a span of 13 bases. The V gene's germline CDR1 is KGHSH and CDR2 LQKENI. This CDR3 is CASSPIVFEVNTEAFF. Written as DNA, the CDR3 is TGTGCCAGCTCACCAATAGTCTTCGAGGTGAACACTGAAGCTTTCTTT.

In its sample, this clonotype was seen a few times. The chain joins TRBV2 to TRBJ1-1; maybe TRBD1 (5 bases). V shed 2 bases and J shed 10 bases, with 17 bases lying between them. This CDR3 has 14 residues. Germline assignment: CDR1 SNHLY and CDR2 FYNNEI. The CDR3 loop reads CASSESRTFSGAFF. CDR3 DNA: TGTGCCAGCAGTGAAAGCCGGACATTTTCCGGAGCTTTCTTT.

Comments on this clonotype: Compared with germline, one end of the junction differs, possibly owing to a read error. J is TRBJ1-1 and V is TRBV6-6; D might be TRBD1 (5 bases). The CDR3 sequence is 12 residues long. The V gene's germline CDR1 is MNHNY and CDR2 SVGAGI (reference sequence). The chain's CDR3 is CDSRAGGTEAFF. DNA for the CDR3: TGTGACAGCAGGGCGGGCGGAACTGAAGCTTTCTTT.

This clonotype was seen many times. The CDR3 spells CASSPRGGNTEAFF. DNA of the CDR3: TGTGCCAGCAGCCCCCGGGGGGGGAACACTGAAGCTTTCTTT. The chain is built from TRBV7-9 and TRBJ1-1; tentatively, D is TRBD1 (5 bases). Germline lookup yields CDR1 SEHNR and CDR2 FQNEAQ (reference sequence). The CDR3 totals 14 residues. The V gene lost 5 bases and the J gene lost 1 base, with 11 bases spanning the gap.

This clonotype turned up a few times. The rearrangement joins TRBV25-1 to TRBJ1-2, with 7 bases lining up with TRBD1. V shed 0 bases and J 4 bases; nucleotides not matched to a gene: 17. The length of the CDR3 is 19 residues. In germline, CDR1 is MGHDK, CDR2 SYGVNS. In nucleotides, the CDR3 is TGTGCCAGCAGTGAATATAAATTAGAGGTCGGGACAGACCTCTATGGCTACACCTTC. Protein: CASSEYKLEVGTDLYGYTF.

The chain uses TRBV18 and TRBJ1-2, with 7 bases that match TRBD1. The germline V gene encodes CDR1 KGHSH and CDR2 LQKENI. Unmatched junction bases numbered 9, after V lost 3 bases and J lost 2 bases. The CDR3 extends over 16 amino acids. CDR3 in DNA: TGTGCCAGCTCACCTTATCGGGAGGGGGCGAACTATGGCTACACCTTC. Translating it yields CASSPYREGANYGYTF.

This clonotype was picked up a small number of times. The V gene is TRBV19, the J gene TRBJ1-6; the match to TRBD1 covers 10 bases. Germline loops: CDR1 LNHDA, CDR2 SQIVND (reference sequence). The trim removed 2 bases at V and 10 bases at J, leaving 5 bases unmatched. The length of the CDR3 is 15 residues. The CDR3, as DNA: TGTGCCAGTAGTATACGGACAGGGGGTCGGTCACCCCTCCACTTT. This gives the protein CASSIRTGGRSPLHF.

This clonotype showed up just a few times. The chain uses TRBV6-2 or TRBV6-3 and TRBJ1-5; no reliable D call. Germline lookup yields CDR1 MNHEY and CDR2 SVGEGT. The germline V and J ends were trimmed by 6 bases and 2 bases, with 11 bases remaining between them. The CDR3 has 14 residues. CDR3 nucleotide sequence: TGTGCCAGCAGAAGAGGCAACGGCAATCAGCCCCAGCATTTT. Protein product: CASRRGNGNQPQHF.

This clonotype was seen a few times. CDR3 loop: CAISERDGPSGNTIYF. In DNA, the CDR3 is TGTGCCATCAGTGAAAGGGACGGACCCTCTGGAAACACCATATATTTT. This chain connects TRBV10-3 to TRBJ1-3, with a weak D call TRBD1 (5 bases). CDR1 and CDR2 (germline): ENHRY, SYGVKD. The V end lost 3 bases, the J end lost 0 bases, and 12 bases lay between the germline ends. The CDR3 has 16 residues.